The rows below give T cell receptor beta chains drawn from one sample of a study of T cell repertoires in cytomegalovirus infection. Via MiXCR, TCRdb re-called the reads, giving one row per CDR3 protein. This table holds tens of thousands of distinct CDR3 sequences, roughly 20% found once. Antigens of these TCRs are unknown. Sequencing was done on a sample of PBMCs, sequenced either directly or after in vitro stimulation (not recorded which). The receptors originated from a human donor in good health (CMV status not recorded). Some clones in this sample may be carry-over from other donors' samples. Both conserved end residues are part of each CDR3. A D gene is named only where the DNA matches it firmly. Not all rows give a size; the values are once, few, many and, for expanded clones, a class.

abundance: many
v_gene: TRBV11-3
d_gene: NA
j_gene: TRBJ1-1
CDR3nt: TGTGCCAGCAGCTTCTTCTGGGGCACTGAAGCTTTCTTT
CDR3aa: CASSFFWGTEAFF

abundance: few
v_gene: TRBV7-6
d_gene: TRBD1
j_gene: TRBJ2-7
CDR3nt: TGTGCCAGCAGCTCGGGACAGTCCTACGAGCAGTACTTC
CDR3aa: CASSSGQSYEQYF

abundance: few
v_gene: TRBV6-4
d_gene: NA
j_gene: TRBJ1-2
CDR3nt: TGTGCCAGCAGTGACGGAGGGAATGGCTACACCTTC
CDR3aa: CASSDGGNGYTF

abundance: few
v_gene: TRBV10-3
d_gene: NA
j_gene: TRBJ2-5
CDR3nt: TGTGCCATCAGTGATCAAAGCGAGACCCAGTACTTC
CDR3aa: CAISDQSETQYF

abundance: few
v_gene: TRBV7-6
d_gene: NA
j_gene: TRBJ2-2
CDR3nt: TGTGCCAGCAGCTTAGCGGGTCAGGGCTCCGGGGAGCTGTTTTTT
CDR3aa: CASSLAGQGSGELFF

abundance: many
v_gene: TRBV19
d_gene: NA
j_gene: TRBJ1-2
CDR3nt: TGTGCCAGTAGTGCGTCAGGTACTCTTTATGGCTACACCTTC
CDR3aa: CASSASGTLYGYTF

abundance: NA
v_gene: TRBV7-8
d_gene: TRBD1
j_gene: TRBJ1-2
CDR3nt: TGTGCCAGCAGCTTAGGACAGGGACTATATGGCTACACCTTC
CDR3aa: CASSLGQGLYGYTF

abundance: NA
v_gene: TRBV28
d_gene: NA
j_gene: TRBJ1-1
CDR3nt: TGTGCCAGCAGTTTGGGGGGGCGCGTCACTGAAGCTTTCTTT
CDR3aa: CASSLGGRVTEAFF

abundance: NA
v_gene: TRBV5-1
d_gene: TRBD2
j_gene: TRBJ2-7
CDR3nt: TGCGCCAGCAGCCGGATCCCCACTAGCGGGAGGGCCCAGACCTACGAGCAGTACTTC
CDR3aa: CASSRIPTSGRAQTYEQYF

abundance: few
v_gene: TRBV7-3
d_gene: NA
j_gene: TRBJ2-3
CDR3nt: TGTGCCAGCAGCACCCACTACACAGATACGCAGTATTTT
CDR3aa: CASSTHYTDTQYF

abundance: many
v_gene: TRBV12-3/TRBV12-4
d_gene: NA
j_gene: TRBJ1-4
CDR3nt: TGTGCCAGCAGTTCCCCGTCTGGGTCGGCTAATGAAAAACTGTTTTTT
CDR3aa: CASSSPSGSANEKLFF

abundance: many
v_gene: TRBV7-2
d_gene: NA
j_gene: TRBJ2-2
CDR3nt: TGTGCCAGCAGCCCTAGGCAGAGCACCGGGGAGCTGTTTTTT
CDR3aa: CASSPRQSTGELFF

abundance: many
v_gene: TRBV10-3
d_gene: TRBD2
j_gene: TRBJ2-3
CDR3nt: TGTGCCATCAGACGCGAACCGGGACTAGCGGGAGTGTTAGTGGGCACAGATACGCAGTATTTT
CDR3aa: CAIRREPGLAGVLVGTDTQYF

abundance: few
v_gene: TRBV7-2
d_gene: TRBD2
j_gene: TRBJ2-5
CDR3nt: TGTGCCAGCAGCAGGACTAGAGCCCTTCAAGAGACCCAGTACTTC
CDR3aa: CASSRTRALQETQYF

abundance: many
v_gene: TRBV20-1
d_gene: TRBD1
j_gene: TRBJ1-2
CDR3nt: TGCAGTGCTACTACAGGGGGAGACTACTATGGCTACACCTTC
CDR3aa: CSATTGGDYYGYTF

abundance: NA
v_gene: TRBV7-9
d_gene: NA
j_gene: TRBJ2-7
CDR3nt: TGTGCCAGCAGGCCTCCCTACGAGCAGTACTTC
CDR3aa: CASRPPYEQYF

abundance: few
v_gene: TRBV7-2
d_gene: NA
j_gene: TRBJ2-3
CDR3nt: TGTGCCAGCAGCTTAGGCCTAGCAGTAGATACGCAGTATTTT
CDR3aa: CASSLGLAVDTQYF

abundance: NA
v_gene: TRBV20-1
d_gene: NA
j_gene: TRBJ2-6
CDR3nt: TGCAGTGCGCCGAGCCGTTCTGGGGCCAACGTCCTGACTTTC
CDR3aa: CSAPSRSGANVLTF

abundance: many
v_gene: TRBV7-9
d_gene: TRBD2
j_gene: TRBJ2-5
CDR3nt: TGTGCCAGCAGCTTAGTTGGGCTAGCGGGGCAAGAGACCCAGTACTTC
CDR3aa: CASSLVGLAGQETQYF

abundance: once
v_gene: TRBV7-7
d_gene: TRBD1
j_gene: TRBJ2-5
CDR3nt: TGTGCTAGCAGTACACAGGGGGCGCCGGGTGAGACCCAGTACTTC
CDR3aa: CASSTQGAPGETQYF

abundance: many
v_gene: TRBV7-3
d_gene: NA
j_gene: TRBJ2-1
CDR3nt: TGTGCCAGCAGCTTAGCCTTCGCGAATGAGCAGTTCTTC
CDR3aa: CASSLAFANEQFF

abundance: many
v_gene: TRBV7-8
d_gene: TRBD1
j_gene: TRBJ2-2
CDR3nt: TGTGCCAGCAGCTCCCGGACAGGGAGCACCGGGGAGCTGTTTTTT
CDR3aa: CASSSRTGSTGELFF

abundance: NA
v_gene: TRBV6-5
d_gene: TRBD2
j_gene: TRBJ2-1
CDR3nt: TGTGCCAGCGGTTCCGCCGGGACTAGCGGGAGATACGGGAATGAGCAGTTCTTC
CDR3aa: CASGSAGTSGRYGNEQFF

abundance: NA
v_gene: TRBV11-1
d_gene: NA
j_gene: TRBJ1-5
CDR3nt: TGTGCCAGCAGCTTAGATTGGGATCAGCCCCAGCATTTT
CDR3aa: CASSLDWDQPQHF

abundance: NA
v_gene: TRBV20-1
d_gene: NA
j_gene: TRBJ1-4
CDR3nt: TGCAGTGCTTACCCCGGGGGTGAAAAACTGTTTTTT
CDR3aa: CSAYPGGEKLFF

abundance: NA
v_gene: TRBV4-2
d_gene: TRBD2
j_gene: TRBJ2-3
CDR3nt: TGTGCCAGCAGCCGGCTTAGCGGGACTACTAGCACAGATACGCAGTATTTT
CDR3aa: CASSRLSGTTSTDTQYF

abundance: many
v_gene: TRBV6-2/TRBV6-3
d_gene: NA
j_gene: TRBJ1-2
CDR3nt: TGTGCCAGCAAATCCCCTGTGCTGGGAAACTATGGCTACACCTTC
CDR3aa: CASKSPVLGNYGYTF

abundance: NA
v_gene: TRBV18
d_gene: NA
j_gene: TRBJ1-1
CDR3nt: TGTGCCAGCTCACAGACCGACCAGAGAAGTGAAGCTTTCTTT
CDR3aa: CASSQTDQRSEAFF

abundance: NA
v_gene: TRBV11-3
d_gene: NA
j_gene: TRBJ1-5
CDR3nt: TGTGCCAGCAGCGAGAACCCATTGGGAGATCTAGGCCAGCCCCAGCATTTT
CDR3aa: CASSENPLGDLGQPQHF

abundance: few
v_gene: TRBV12-3/TRBV12-4
d_gene: NA
j_gene: TRBJ1-1
CDR3nt: TGTGCCAGCAGTTCGGTAAGGAGGGGGGTTCGAATGTCTGTGAACACTGAAGCTTTCTTT
CDR3aa: CASSSVRRGVRMSVNTEAFF

abundance: few
v_gene: TRBV19
d_gene: TRBD2
j_gene: TRBJ2-5
CDR3nt: TGTGCCAGTAGTTCTCGGACTAGCGGGACGCCGGTATACCAAGAGACCCAGTACTTC
CDR3aa: CASSSRTSGTPVYQETQYF

abundance: NA
v_gene: TRBV7-3
d_gene: TRBD2
j_gene: TRBJ2-1
CDR3nt: TGTGCCAGCAGCTTAACGGGGGGGGACAATGAGCAGTTCTTC
CDR3aa: CASSLTGGDNEQFF

abundance: NA
v_gene: TRBV12-3/TRBV12-4
d_gene: NA
j_gene: TRBJ2-2
CDR3nt: TGTGCCAGCAGTTTGGAGGGAGACTACCCTACCGGGGAGCTGTTTTTT
CDR3aa: CASSLEGDYPTGELFF

abundance: NA
v_gene: TRBV4-3
d_gene: NA
j_gene: TRBJ1-5
CDR3nt: TGCGCCAGCAGCCAAGTAGCGTCTCGGGACCAGCCCCAGCATTTT
CDR3aa: CASSQVASRDQPQHF

abundance: NA
v_gene: TRBV4-3
d_gene: TRBD1
j_gene: TRBJ1-5
CDR3nt: TGCGCCAACGTACTTTACAGGGGGCGAGTTCAGCCCCAGCATTTT
CDR3aa: CANVLYRGRVQPQHF

abundance: NA
v_gene: TRBV27
d_gene: NA
j_gene: TRBJ1-1
CDR3nt: TGTGCCACCGGGGACACCTTGAACACTGAAGCTTTCTTT
CDR3aa: CATGDTLNTEAFF

abundance: few
v_gene: TRBV11-2
d_gene: TRBD2
j_gene: TRBJ2-7
CDR3nt: TGTGCCAGCAGCTCTATTCCGGGACTAGCGGGGGAGCAGTCCTACGAGCAGTACTTC
CDR3aa: CASSSIPGLAGEQSYEQYF

abundance: NA
v_gene: TRBV11-2
d_gene: TRBD2
j_gene: TRBJ2-7
CDR3nt: TGTGCCAGCAGCTTAGTAGGAGCGGGAGAACTCTTGGTCGAGCAGTACTTC
CDR3aa: CASSLVGAGELLVEQYF